This T cell receptor (beta chain) originates from a study of response to subunit inactivated influenza vaccine. Whole-study findings and limits: Few additional T cells are recruited per seasonal influenza vaccination, authors suggested.

TCRdb recomputed calls from the RT-PCR reads with MiXCR, one row per CDR3 protein. The sample holds hundreds of thousands of distinct CDR3 sequences; approximately 7.6% are singletons and the top ten take roughly 13%. Notes on this clonotype: Its antigen is unknown.

From germline, CDR1 is MDHEN and CDR2 SYDVKM. The CDR3 length is 12 residues. V dropped 4 bases and J dropped 8 bases, with 9 bases sitting between them. The chain links TRBV28 to TRBJ2-1, with TRBD2 as a possible D gene (5 bases). The sample in question was PBMCs from blood, obtained 23 months after vaccination. This clonotype was sampled from a man between 50 and 75 years old who received an inactivated influenza vaccine. DNA of the CDR3: TGTGCCAGCAGTTCTCTAGCATATGAGCAGTTCTTC. Translating it yields CASSSLAYEQFF.